The rows below give T cell receptor beta chains drawn from one sample of a study of blood T cell repertoires in COVID-19. Repertoires were generated with immunoSEQ multiplex PCR, while TCRdb's copy carries only in-frame clones and drops some. The profile shows approximately 190,000 clones, about 80% of them singletons. The sample taken for sequencing was PBMCs or T cells enriched from blood (not recorded which). These receptors were obtained from a woman in her sixties with acute COVID-19. The CDR3 runs from the conserved cysteine through the conserved F or W. D genes are given only for firm matches. Clone size is given for some rows only: seen once, a few or many times, or a class if the clone is expanded.

D gene: TRBD2; V gene: TRBV5-6; CDR3 length: 16; clone size: few; J gene: TRBJ2-3; CDR3 protein: CASSWGTSGFTDTQYF; CDR3 DNA: TGTGCCAGCAGCTGGGGCACTAGCGGCTTCACAGATACGCAGTATTTT
D gene: NA; V gene: TRBV25-1; CDR3 length: 17; clone size: NA; J gene: TRBJ2-3; CDR3 protein: CASSEVWGGPVPDTQYF; CDR3 DNA: TGTGCCAGCAGTGAAGTTTGGGGGGGGCCAGTCCCAGATACGCAGTATTTT
D gene: NA; V gene: TRBV7-9; CDR3 length: 13; clone size: few; J gene: TRBJ1-2; CDR3 protein: CASGSHRAYGYTF; CDR3 DNA: TGTGCCAGCGGCTCTCATCGCGCGTATGGCTACACCTTC
D gene: TRBD2; V gene: TRBV3-1/TRBV3-2; CDR3 length: 15; clone size: NA; J gene: TRBJ2-1; CDR3 protein: CASSPSGGAFNEQFF; CDR3 DNA: TGTGCCAGCAGCCCAAGCGGGGGGGCTTTCAATGAGCAGTTCTTC
D gene: NA; V gene: TRBV6-1; CDR3 length: 15; clone size: NA; J gene: TRBJ1-1; CDR3 protein: CASSEGFGGNTEAFF; CDR3 DNA: TGTGCCAGCAGTGAAGGATTCGGGGGGAACACTGAAGCTTTCTTT
D gene: NA; V gene: TRBV6-5; CDR3 length: 13; clone size: once; J gene: TRBJ1-2; CDR3 protein: CASNGGLGYGYTF; CDR3 DNA: TGTGCCAGCAATGGGGGCCTGGGCTATGGCTACACCTTC
D gene: TRBD1; V gene: TRBV4-3; CDR3 length: 13; clone size: NA; J gene: TRBJ1-1; CDR3 protein: CASSRQGNTEAFF; CDR3 DNA: TGCGCCAGCAGTCGACAGGGCAACACTGAAGCTTTCTTT
D gene: TRBD2; V gene: TRBV14; CDR3 length: 17; clone size: NA; J gene: TRBJ2-5; CDR3 protein: CASSISPGLGSGETQYF; CDR3 DNA: TGTGCCAGCAGCATCTCCCCGGGACTAGGTAGTGGAGAGACCCAGTACTTC
D gene: NA; V gene: TRBV9; CDR3 length: 14; clone size: NA; J gene: TRBJ1-1; CDR3 protein: CASSAQQANTEAFF; CDR3 DNA: TGTGCCAGCAGCGCGCAACAGGCGAACACTGAAGCTTTCTTT
D gene: NA; V gene: TRBV19; CDR3 length: 17; clone size: NA; J gene: TRBJ1-2; CDR3 protein: CASSRPLGGGGINGYTF; CDR3 DNA: TGTGCCAGTAGTCGCCCCCTCGGGGGAGGGGGAATAAATGGCTACACCTTC
D gene: NA; V gene: TRBV30; CDR3 length: 14; clone size: NA; J gene: TRBJ1-5; CDR3 protein: CAWREPTYNQPQHF; CDR3 DNA: TGTGCCTGGAGGGAGCCCACCTACAATCAGCCCCAGCATTTT
D gene: NA; V gene: TRBV14; CDR3 length: 16; clone size: NA; J gene: TRBJ2-5; CDR3 protein: CASSQPGLTVKETQYF; CDR3 DNA: TGTGCCAGCAGCCAGCCAGGACTAACGGTTAAGGAGACCCAGTACTTC
D gene: TRBD2; V gene: TRBV7-8; CDR3 length: 19; clone size: NA; J gene: TRBJ2-2; CDR3 protein: CASSTPGSSGSNWVGELFF; CDR3 DNA: TGTGCCAGCAGCACACCTGGCAGTAGCGGGAGCAACTGGGTCGGGGAGCTGTTTTTT
D gene: NA; V gene: TRBV10-3; CDR3 length: 19; clone size: few; J gene: TRBJ1-3; CDR3 protein: CATSRGGAPFMGSGNTIYF; CDR3 DNA: TGTGCCACAAGCAGGGGAGGGGCCCCGTTTATGGGCTCTGGAAACACCATATATTTT
D gene: NA; V gene: TRBV2; CDR3 length: 12; clone size: NA; J gene: TRBJ1-2; CDR3 protein: CASRDSYYGYTF; CDR3 DNA: TGTGCCAGCAGGGACAGTTACTATGGCTACACCTTC
D gene: NA; V gene: TRBV6-5; CDR3 length: 14; clone size: once; J gene: TRBJ2-1; CDR3 protein: CASRPTSGYNEQFF; CDR3 DNA: TGTGCCAGCAGGCCGACTAGTGGGTACAATGAGCAGTTCTTC
D gene: NA; V gene: TRBV30; CDR3 length: 14; clone size: NA; J gene: TRBJ1-5; CDR3 protein: CAWSVNSLREPQHF; CDR3 DNA: TGTGCCTGGAGTGTAAACTCCCTTCGGGAGCCCCAGCATTTT
D gene: TRBD1; V gene: TRBV5-6; CDR3 length: 14; clone size: NA; J gene: TRBJ1-6; CDR3 protein: CASSLGQGNSPLHF; CDR3 DNA: TGTGCCAGCAGCCTGGGACAGGGGAATTCACCCCTCCACTTT
D gene: TRBD2; V gene: TRBV4-3; CDR3 length: 17; clone size: NA; J gene: TRBJ2-2; CDR3 protein: CASSQVATSGRAGELFF; CDR3 DNA: TGCGCCAGCAGCCAAGTAGCAACTAGCGGGAGGGCTGGGGAGCTGTTTTTT
D gene: NA; V gene: TRBV18; CDR3 length: 13; clone size: NA; J gene: TRBJ1-1; CDR3 protein: CASSHSDYTEAFF; CDR3 DNA: TGTGCCAGCTCACACTCAGACTACACTGAAGCTTTCTTT
D gene: NA; V gene: TRBV12-2; CDR3 length: 16; clone size: once; J gene: TRBJ1-1; CDR3 protein: CASRLNPPGVNTEAFF; CDR3 DNA: TGTGCAAGTCGCTTAAATCCCCCAGGGGTGAACACTGAAGCTTTCTTT
D gene: NA; V gene: TRBV7-6; CDR3 length: 17; clone size: NA; J gene: TRBJ2-1; CDR3 protein: CASSNQNRGGQGNEQFF; CDR3 DNA: TGTGCCAGCAGCAACCAAAACCGGGGAGGTCAGGGCAATGAGCAGTTCTTC
D gene: TRBD2; V gene: TRBV5-4; CDR3 length: 14; clone size: once; J gene: TRBJ2-7; CDR3 protein: CASSLTSGSYEQYF; CDR3 DNA: TGTGCCAGCAGCTTGACCAGCGGGAGCTACGAGCAGTACTTC
D gene: NA; V gene: TRBV4-3; CDR3 length: 15; clone size: NA; J gene: TRBJ2-3; CDR3 protein: CASSPRGGATDTQYF; CDR3 DNA: TGCGCCAGCAGCCCTAGGGGTGGGGCCACAGATACGCAGTATTTT
D gene: TRBD1; V gene: TRBV2; CDR3 length: 13; clone size: NA; J gene: TRBJ1-2; CDR3 protein: CASSSDREGGYTF; CDR3 DNA: TGTGCCAGCAGTTCGGACAGGGAAGGTGGCTACACCTTC
D gene: TRBD2; V gene: TRBV20-1; CDR3 length: 10; clone size: NA; J gene: TRBJ2-1; CDR3 protein: CSARGGEQFF; CDR3 DNA: TGCAGTGCGCGGGGGGGTGAGCAGTTCTTC
D gene: NA; V gene: TRBV3-1/TRBV3-2; CDR3 length: 15; clone size: NA; J gene: TRBJ1-5; CDR3 protein: CASSQEGREGQPQHF; CDR3 DNA: TGTGCCAGCAGCCAAGAGGGCAGGGAGGGACAGCCCCAGCATTTT
D gene: TRBD2; V gene: TRBV6-5; CDR3 length: 14; clone size: NA; J gene: TRBJ2-1; CDR3 protein: CASSKGTSGNEQFF; CDR3 DNA: TGTGCCAGCAGTAAGGGGACTAGCGGCAATGAGCAGTTCTTC
D gene: NA; V gene: TRBV6-4; CDR3 length: 16; clone size: NA; J gene: TRBJ2-6; CDR3 protein: CASSDPLKTGANVLTF; CDR3 DNA: TGTGCCAGCAGTGACCCTTTAAAAACTGGGGCCAACGTCCTGACTTTC
D gene: NA; V gene: TRBV7-2; CDR3 length: 15; clone size: NA; J gene: TRBJ2-5; CDR3 protein: CASSLGFGHQETQYF; CDR3 DNA: TGTGCCAGCAGCTTAGGATTTGGGCACCAAGAGACCCAGTACTTC
D gene: TRBD1; V gene: TRBV10-1; CDR3 length: 14; clone size: NA; J gene: TRBJ1-1; CDR3 protein: CASSGEGAVTEAFF; CDR3 DNA: TGCGCCAGCAGTGGAGAGGGGGCGGTCACTGAAGCTTTCTTT
D gene: NA; V gene: TRBV5-1; CDR3 length: 15; clone size: NA; J gene: TRBJ1-2; CDR3 protein: CASSLGAGTNYGYTF; CDR3 DNA: TGCGCCAGCAGCTTGGGGGCAGGGACTAACTATGGCTACACCTTC
D gene: TRBD2; V gene: TRBV12-5; CDR3 length: 16; clone size: NA; J gene: TRBJ2-1; CDR3 protein: CASGHGGLAEYNEQFF; CDR3 DNA: TGTGCTAGTGGTCACGGGGGACTAGCAGAATACAATGAGCAGTTCTTC
D gene: TRBD2; V gene: TRBV5-5; CDR3 length: 19; clone size: NA; J gene: TRBJ2-3; CDR3 protein: CASSLTSRTSGSSTDTQYF; CDR3 DNA: TGTGCCAGCAGCTTGACCTCGAGGACTAGCGGGAGTAGTACAGATACGCAGTATTTT
D gene: TRBD2; V gene: TRBV7-2; CDR3 length: 15; clone size: NA; J gene: TRBJ2-3; CDR3 protein: CASSLSSGGSDTQYF; CDR3 DNA: TGTGCCAGCAGCTTATCGAGCGGGGGGTCAGATACGCAGTATTTT
D gene: NA; V gene: TRBV7-2; CDR3 length: 13; clone size: NA; J gene: TRBJ2-7; CDR3 protein: CASSLKRFYEQYF; CDR3 DNA: TGTGCCAGCAGCTTGAAGCGGTTCTACGAGCAGTACTTC
D gene: NA; V gene: TRBV7-9; CDR3 length: 15; clone size: NA; J gene: TRBJ1-6; CDR3 protein: CASSLADFYNSPLHF; CDR3 DNA: TGTGCCAGCAGCTTAGCCGACTTCTATAATTCACCCCTCCACTTT
D gene: TRBD2; V gene: TRBV4-2; CDR3 length: 16; clone size: NA; J gene: TRBJ2-5; CDR3 protein: CASSQASSGAQETQYF; CDR3 DNA: TGTGCCAGCAGCCAGGCCTCTAGCGGGGCTCAAGAGACCCAGTACTTC
D gene: NA; V gene: TRBV12-3/TRBV12-4; CDR3 length: 12; clone size: few; J gene: TRBJ2-3; CDR3 protein: CASRGQRGTQYF; CDR3 DNA: TGTGCCAGCAGGGGTCAGCGAGGTACGCAGTATTTT
D gene: TRBD1; V gene: TRBV5-4; CDR3 length: 16; clone size: NA; J gene: TRBJ1-3; CDR3 protein: CASSLATGTGFSTIYF; CDR3 DNA: TGTGCCAGCAGCTTGGCCACGGGGACAGGGTTCTCCACCATATATTTT
D gene: TRBD2; V gene: TRBV24-1; CDR3 length: 18; clone size: NA; J gene: TRBJ2-2; CDR3 protein: CATTPGLAGGGYTGELFF; CDR3 DNA: TGTGCAACTACTCCGGGACTAGCGGGAGGGGGATACACCGGGGAGCTGTTTTTT
D gene: NA; V gene: TRBV24-1; CDR3 length: 13; clone size: few; J gene: TRBJ2-7; CDR3 protein: CATSRYQGLPQYF; CDR3 DNA: TGTGCCACCAGTCGGTATCAGGGATTGCCGCAGTACTTC
D gene: NA; V gene: TRBV9; CDR3 length: 15; clone size: NA; J gene: TRBJ1-5; CDR3 protein: CASSEGQHSNQPQHF; CDR3 DNA: TGTGCCAGCAGTGAGGGACAACATAGCAATCAGCCCCAGCATTTT
D gene: NA; V gene: TRBV4-2; CDR3 length: 13; clone size: once; J gene: TRBJ2-2; CDR3 protein: CASSRETTGELFF; CDR3 DNA: TGTGCCAGCAGCCGGGAGACCACCGGGGAGCTGTTTTTT
D gene: NA; V gene: TRBV5-6; CDR3 length: 12; clone size: NA; J gene: TRBJ2-5; CDR3 protein: CASSLGRETQYF; CDR3 DNA: TGTGCCAGCAGCTTGGGGCGGGAGACCCAGTACTTC
D gene: NA; V gene: TRBV9; CDR3 length: 13; clone size: NA; J gene: TRBJ2-7; CDR3 protein: CASSRDFHYEQYF; CDR3 DNA: TGTGCCAGCAGCAGGGACTTTCACTACGAGCAGTACTTC
D gene: TRBD2; V gene: TRBV6-6; CDR3 length: 15; clone size: once; J gene: TRBJ2-5; CDR3 protein: CASSISAGGQETQYF; CDR3 DNA: TGTGCCAGCAGCATCTCCGCGGGGGGGCAAGAGACCCAGTACTTC
D gene: TRBD1; V gene: TRBV4-1; CDR3 length: 14; clone size: few; J gene: TRBJ2-4; CDR3 protein: CASSPTGGTNIQYF; CDR3 DNA: TGCGCCAGCAGCCCGACAGGGGGGACGAACATTCAGTACTTC
D gene: TRBD1; V gene: TRBV27; CDR3 length: 13; clone size: few; J gene: TRBJ1-2; CDR3 protein: CASRLQGARGYTF; CDR3 DNA: TGTGCCAGCAGATTACAGGGGGCAAGGGGCTACACCTTC
D gene: NA; V gene: TRBV19; CDR3 length: 13; clone size: NA; J gene: TRBJ1-5; CDR3 protein: CASIGRGTQPQHF; CDR3 DNA: TGTGCCAGTATTGGTAGAGGCACACAGCCCCAGCATTTT
D gene: NA; V gene: TRBV2; CDR3 length: 13; clone size: NA; J gene: TRBJ1-6; CDR3 protein: CASSGNRDSPLHF; CDR3 DNA: TGTGCCAGCAGTGGTAACAGGGACTCACCCCTCCACTTT
D gene: NA; V gene: TRBV4-1; CDR3 length: 14; clone size: NA; J gene: TRBJ2-3; CDR3 protein: CASSLGDNTDTQYF; CDR3 DNA: TGCGCCAGCAGCCTAGGGGACAACACAGATACGCAGTATTTT
D gene: TRBD2; V gene: TRBV30; CDR3 length: 14; clone size: NA; J gene: TRBJ2-7; CDR3 protein: CAWSIGGGIYEQYF; CDR3 DNA: TGTGCCTGGAGTATTGGCGGGGGAATATACGAGCAGTACTTC
D gene: NA; V gene: TRBV9; CDR3 length: 12; clone size: NA; J gene: TRBJ2-1; CDR3 protein: CASSEQDHEQFF; CDR3 DNA: TGTGCCAGCAGTGAACAGGACCATGAGCAGTTCTTC